One sample yielded the 26 T cell receptor beta chains listed below, sequenced in a study of cytomegalovirus exposure and HLA in healthy donors. Primers for the PCR totalled 60 Vbeta and 13 Jbeta. Assay used: immunoSEQ multiplex PCR; TCRdb lists only in-frame clones, some missing. Of about 180,000 clones in the sample, more than 65% were seen once. Sequencing was done on a sample of PBMCs. These receptors all stem from a woman aged 30 to 39 in good health and CMV-seropositive.

The J gene is TRBJ2-3, the V gene TRBV25-1; 11 nucleotides match TRBD2. Germline CDR1 MGHDK, CDR2 SYGVNS. V was clipped by 4 bases and J by 2 bases; unmatched bases: 8. The CDR3 loop spans 17 amino acids. CDR3 residues: CASSGSVAGGHTDTQYF. Here the CDR3 DNA reads TGTGCCAGCAGTGGATCGGTAGCGGGGGGGCACACAGATACGCAGTATTTT.

The chain combines TRBV9 with TRBJ1-4; 7 nucleotides agree with TRBD1. There are 15 residues in the CDR3. With V trimmed by 3 bases and J by 1 base, 3 bases remained unmatched. The germline gives CDR1 SGDLS, CDR2 YYNGEE. For the CDR3, the DNA is TGTGCCAGCAGCGCCTCAGGGGGAACTAATGAAAAACTGTTTTTT. Amino acids: CASSASGGTNEKLFF.

The chain employs TRBV5-4 and TRBJ1-2; 8 bases agree with TRBD1. Trimming took 0 bases from V and 8 from J; bases not matched to a gene: 6. This CDR3 is built from 14 residues. Germline V gives CDR1 SGHNT, CDR2 YYREEE (reference sequence). The DNA of the CDR3 is TGTGCCAGCAGCTTGGGGGGACAGGCAGGAGGCTACACCTTC. It codes for CASSLGGQAGGYTF.

The chain joins TRBV19 to TRBJ2-1, with D maybe TRBD1 (6 bases). CDR3 length: 15 residues. Germline V lookup: CDR1 LNHDA, CDR2 SQIVND (reference sequence). Trimming left V 3 bases short and J 1 base short, with 10 bases between. As DNA, the CDR3 is TGTGCCAGTAGTATGGCAGGGGCATCCTACAATGAGCAGTTCTTC. Translated, it gives CASSMAGASYNEQFF.

V is TRBV7-8 and J is TRBJ2-7, with D perhaps matching TRBD1 (5 bases). The CDR3 is 13 residues long. V dropped 6 bases and J dropped 5 bases, with 14 bases sitting between them. The germline V gene encodes CDR1 SGHVS and CDR2 FQNEAQ. CDR3 in amino acids: CASRPQGNNEQYF. CDR3 DNA sequence: TGTGCCAGCAGACCCCAGGGAAATAACGAGCAGTACTTC. The entire variable domain, with the rest obtained from reference TRBV7-8 and TRBJ2-7, is as follows: GAGVSQSPRYKVAKRGQDVALRCDPISGHVSLFWYQQALGQGPEFLTYFQNEAQLDKSGLPSDRFFAERPEGSVSTLKIQRTQQEDSAVYLCASRPQGNNEQYFGPGTRLTVT.

V and J are TRBV7-2 and TRBJ2-1, with TRBD2 identical over 7 bases. V lost 5 bases, J lost 12 bases, and 16 bases stayed unmatched. This CDR3 is 15 amino acids long. Germline loops: CDR1 SGHTA, CDR2 FQGNSA. CDR3 in amino acids: CASSQSGDPTLAQFF. For the CDR3, the DNA is TGTGCCAGCAGCCAAAGCGGGGATCCCACGTTGGCGCAGTTCTTC.

This chain joins TRBV28 and TRBJ1-5; TRBD1 aligns across 9 bases. The junction had 9 bases not matched to a gene; V was cut back by 4 bases and J by 5 bases. Germline V lookup: CDR1 MDHEN, CDR2 SYDVKM. The CDR3 covers 16 residues. As DNA, the CDR3 is TGTGCCAGCAGTTCTCACAGGGGGCGGGGGGATCAGCCCCAGCATTTT. This gives the protein CASSSHRGRGDQPQHF. The variable domain in full, completed from reference TRBV28 and TRBJ1-5, reads DVKVTQSSRYLVKRTGEKVFLECVQDMDHENMFWYRQDPGLGLRLIYFSYDVKMKEKGDIPEGYSVSREKKERFSLILESASTNQTSMYLCASSSHRGRGDQPQHFGDGTRLSIL.

The V gene is TRBV6-5, the J gene TRBJ1-3; 11 bases are shared with TRBD1. The CDR3 extends over 15 amino acids. Germline lookup yields CDR1 MNHEY and CDR2 SVGAGI. V shed 4 bases and J 3 bases; nucleotides not matched to a gene: 2. The CDR3 sequence: CASSLDRGHGNTIYF. For the CDR3, the DNA is TGTGCCAGCAGTTTGGACAGGGGGCATGGAAACACCATATATTTT.

The chain links TRBV10-3 to TRBJ2-5, with 9 bases aligning to TRBD2. Germline V gene data show CDR1 as ENHRY and CDR2 as SYGVKD. This CDR3 comprises 15 residues. Trimming at V came to 4 bases and at J to 4 bases, leaving 7 bases not matched to a gene. The CDR3 sequence is CAISVRGGGGETQYF. CDR3 nucleotide sequence: TGTGCCATCAGTGTCCGCGGGGGGGGTGGAGAGACCCAGTACTTC.

The chain is built from TRBV15 and TRBJ1-5, with 11 nucleotides matching TRBD1. CDR1 is LNHNV, CDR2 YYDKDF, per germline (reference sequence). The V and J ends lost 3 bases and 7 bases, in that order; junction bases with no gene match: 5. The CDR3 runs to 15 residues. The CDR3 reads CATSRDRGRGQPQHF. As DNA, the CDR3 is TGTGCCACCAGCAGGGACAGGGGGCGAGGGCAGCCCCAGCATTTT.

The chain uses TRBV11-3 and TRBJ2-1; 11 nucleotides line up with TRBD2. The CDR3 spans 14 residues. With 0 bases clipped from V and 10 bases from J, the junction kept 2 bases outside the gene matches. CDR1 and CDR2 from the germline V gene are SGHNT and YENEEA. The CDR3 sequence: CASSLDPSGGEQFF. CDR3 nucleotide sequence: TGTGCCAGCAGCTTAGATCCTAGCGGGGGGGAGCAGTTCTTC.

The chain employs TRBV15 and TRBJ2-2, with 7 positions matching TRBD1. The CDR3 spans 17 residues. V shed 3 bases and J 6 bases; nucleotides not matched to a gene: 13. The germline V gene encodes CDR1 LNHNV and CDR2 YYDKDF (reference sequence). CDR3 nucleotides: TGTGCCACCAGCAGCCCCCCTGGGAACAGGGGAGCCGGGGAGCTGTTTTTT. Translation: CATSSPPGNRGAGELFF.

This rearrangement joins TRBV9 to TRBJ2-3, with 12 positions matching TRBD2. The CDR3 has 16 residues. Trimming cost V 0 bases and J 5 bases; bases outside gene matches: 4. The germline CDR1 and CDR2 sequences are SGDLS and YYNGEE. CDR3 nucleotides: TGTGCCAGCAGCGTAGCGTCTAGCGGGGGGGTAGATACGCAGTATTTT. It yields the protein CASSVASSGGVDTQYF.

The chain joins TRBV27 to TRBJ2-2; a possible D gene is TRBD2 (6 bases). The CDR3 has 12 residues. V lost 8 bases, J lost 6 bases, and 10 bases lay in between. Germline V CDR1 and CDR2: MNHEY, SMNVEV (reference sequence). This CDR3 reads CASRASAGELFF. In DNA form, the CDR3 reads TGTGCCAGCCGAGCTAGCGCCGGGGAGCTGTTTTTT.

The genes are TRBV9 and TRBJ2-2, with 10 positions matching TRBD1. CDR3 length: 14 amino acids. Germline CDR1 and CDR2: SGDLS and YYNGEE. The junction had 3 bases not matched to a gene; V was cut back by 7 bases and J by 3 bases. The CDR3 DNA reads as TGTGCCAGCGCCGGGACAGGGGACACCGGGGAGCTGTTTTTT. Residues: CASAGTGDTGELFF.

This chain connects TRBV12-5 to TRBJ1-5; D not certain. The CDR3 is 14 residues long. The ends were cut back, 2 bases at V and 3 bases at J, with 8 bases in the middle. CDR1 LGHNT and CDR2 FRNRAP come from the germline V gene. This CDR3 reads CASGLSGSNQPQHF. In DNA form, the CDR3 reads TGTGCTAGTGGTTTGTCGGGTTCCAATCAGCCCCAGCATTTT.

V is TRBV6-4 and J is TRBJ1-2; D not resolved. Germline CDR1 reads MRHNA; CDR2 reads SNTAGT. The CDR3 runs to 13 residues. Trimming took off 4 bases at V and 3 bases at J, with 9 bases between the two ends. The DNA of the CDR3 is TGTGCCAGCAGTGCCTACAGAGACTATGGCTACACCTTC. It yields the protein CASSAYRDYGYTF.

The chain employs TRBV9 and TRBJ1-3, with 7 bases matching TRBD1. Germline loops: CDR1 SGDLS, CDR2 YYNGEE. The junction had 1 base not matched to a gene; V was cut back by 0 bases and J by 4 bases. The CDR3 spans 14 residues. The CDR3 coding sequence is TGTGCCAGCAGCGTAGAGACAGGGGGAAACACCATATATTTT. Protein: CASSVETGGNTIYF.

The chain combines TRBV2 with TRBJ2-1; D is possibly TRBD1 (5 bases). The V and J ends lost 10 bases and 5 bases respectively, with 15 bases between them. The CDR3 has 13 amino acids. The germline V gene encodes CDR1 SNHLY and CDR2 FYNNEI. The CDR3 spells CATSTETDNEQFF. CDR3 nucleotide sequence: TGTGCCACCTCAACGGAGACAGACAATGAGCAGTTCTTC.

V gene TRBV4-3 combines with J gene TRBJ2-5; the D gene is possibly TRBD2 (5 bases). Germline V gives CDR1 LGHNA, CDR2 YSLEER. The CDR3 consists of 16 residues. Trimming cost V 1 base and J 1 base, with 13 bases left between them. The CDR3 bases are TGCGCCAGCAGCCAAGGAGACCGGGATTTCCAAGAGACCCAGTACTTC. It yields the protein CASSQGDRDFQETQYF.

The chain combines TRBV7-9 with TRBJ1-2; a weak D match, TRBD1 (6 bases). The CDR3 covers 17 residues. V was shortened by 4 bases and J by 0 bases, with 18 bases between the two germline ends. Germline-derived CDR1 and CDR2 are SEHNR and FQNEAQ (reference sequence). The CDR3 reads CASSSQITGPPNYGYTF. CDR3 DNA: TGTGCCAGCAGCTCACAAATAACAGGGCCCCCTAACTATGGCTACACCTTC.

This clone was observed a handful of times. The chain couples TRBV2 to TRBJ2-1; D gene ambiguous. CDR3 length equals 12 residues. Germline loops: CDR1 SNHLY, CDR2 FYNNEI. The V gene lost 3 bases and the J gene lost 8 bases, with 8 bases spanning the gap. The CDR3 sequence: CASSESGYEQFF. CDR3 DNA sequence: TGTGCCAGCAGTGAGTCAGGTTATGAGCAGTTCTTC.

V gene TRBV13 combines with J gene TRBJ2-3, with D unclear. CDR1 and CDR2 (germline): PRHDT, FYEKMQ (reference sequence). The CDR3 contains 17 residues. V was clipped by 2 bases and J by 0 bases, with 15 bases between them. The CDR3 bases are TGTGCCAGCAGCTTAAGTGGCTTAGCCAAGAGCACAGATACGCAGTATTTT. It encodes CASSLSGLAKSTDTQYF.

The chain is built from TRBV5-4 and TRBJ2-3; 10 bases match TRBD2. Trimming took 3 bases from V and 0 from J; bases not matched to a gene: 4. The CDR3 runs to 16 residues. Germline CDR1 and CDR2: SGHNT and YYREEE (reference sequence). The CDR3 region is CASSSGLAASTDTQYF. The CDR3 coding sequence is TGTGCCAGCAGCTCCGGACTAGCGGCCAGCACAGATACGCAGTATTTT.

The V gene is TRBV5-1, the J gene TRBJ2-4, with 7 bases lining up with TRBD1. J gave up 0 bases and V 3 bases, and 6 bases lay outside the gene matches. CDR1 and CDR2 from the germline V gene are SGHRS and YFSETQ. There are 16 residues in the CDR3. CDR3 DNA sequence: TGCGCCAGCAGCTCGGGACAGCTGGGAGCCAAAAACATTCAGTACTTC. Translated, it gives CASSSGQLGAKNIQYF.

The table lists this clone with a few counts. This chain uses TRBV7-2 with TRBJ1-1; D ambiguous. The CDR3 has 13 amino acids. Trimming removed 1 base from V and 1 base from J, with 4 bases in between. Per the germline V gene, CDR1 is SGHTA and CDR2 is FQGNSA. CDR3 protein: CASSLGQNTEAFF. The CDR3 coding sequence is TGTGCCAGCAGCTTAGGGCAGAACACTGAAGCTTTCTTT.